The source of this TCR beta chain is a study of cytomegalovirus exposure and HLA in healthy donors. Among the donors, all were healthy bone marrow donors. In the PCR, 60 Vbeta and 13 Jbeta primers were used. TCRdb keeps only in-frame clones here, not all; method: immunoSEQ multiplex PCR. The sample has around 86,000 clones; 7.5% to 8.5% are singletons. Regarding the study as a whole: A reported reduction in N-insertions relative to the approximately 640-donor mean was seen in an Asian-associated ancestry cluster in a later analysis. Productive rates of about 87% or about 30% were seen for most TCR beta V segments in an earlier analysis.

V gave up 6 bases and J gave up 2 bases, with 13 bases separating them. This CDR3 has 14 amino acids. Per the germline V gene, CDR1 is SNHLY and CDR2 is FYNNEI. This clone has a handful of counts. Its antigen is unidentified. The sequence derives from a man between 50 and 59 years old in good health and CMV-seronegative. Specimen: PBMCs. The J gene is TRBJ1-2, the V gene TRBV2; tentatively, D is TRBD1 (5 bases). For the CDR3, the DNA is TGTGCCAGCAGACCCGGGACTCAGAACTATGGCTACACCTTC. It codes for CASRPGTQNYGYTF.